A single sample is the source of the 9 T cell receptor beta chains below, sequenced in a study of early T cells in non-severe SARS-CoV-2 infection. TCRdb reanalysed the 5' RACE reads using MiXCR and keeps one entry per CDR3 protein. Here the sample spans fewer than 60,000 distinct CDR3 sequences, 7.5% to 10% being singletons. Material for sequencing was whole blood. The receptors come from an adult who was a healthcare worker with PCR-confirmed SARS-CoV-2 infection or an uninfected control (not recorded which).

The rearrangement uses TRBV3-1 and TRBJ2-2; D is possibly TRBD2 (5 bases). Germline-derived CDR1 and CDR2 are LGHDT and YNNKEL (reference sequence). CDR3 length: 15 residues. V lost 1 base, J lost 6 bases, and 12 bases lay in between. DNA for the CDR3: TGTGCCAGCAGCCAAGCCCTAACTAGGTCCGGGGAGCTGTTTTTT. Its translation is CASSQALTRSGELFF.

This clonotype was counted a few times. The chain has TRBV11-2 and TRBJ2-4; D is possibly TRBD1 (6 bases). Germline CDR1 reads SGHAT; CDR2 reads FQNNGV. The ends were cut back, 4 bases at V and 0 bases at J, with 10 bases in the middle. This CDR3 has 15 amino acids. The CDR3 DNA sequence: TGTGCCAGCAGCTCGACAGGCCTAGCCAAAAACATTCAGTACTTC. It translates to CASSSTGLAKNIQYF. Full variable domain (outside the CDR3, taken from reference TRBV11-2 and TRBJ2-4): EAGVAQSPRYKIIEKRQSVAFWCNPISGHATLYWYQQILGQGPKLLIQFQNNGVVDDSQLPKDRFSAERLKGVDSTLKIQPAKLEDSAVYLCASSSTGLAKNIQYFGAGTRLSVL.

This clonotype appeared many times. The rearrangement joins TRBV9 to TRBJ1-4; 9 bases match TRBD1. Germline CDR1 is SGDLS and CDR2 is YYNGEE. The CDR3 spans 14 residues. The V and J ends lost 4 bases and 8 bases, in that order; junction bases with no gene match: 6. CDR3 sequence (DNA): TGTGCCAGCAGCTTGGGACAGGGAAGCGAAAAACTGTTTTTT. Encoded protein: CASSLGQGSEKLFF.

The sample holds many counts of this clonotype. The chain combines TRBV27 with TRBJ2-1; possibly TRBD1 for D (6 bases). V was pared by 6 bases and J by 6 bases, with 27 bases between. The CDR3 covers 18 residues. Germline CDR1 MNHEY, CDR2 SMNVEV (reference sequence). CDR3 sequence: CASSPNLRDTGRGNEQFF. In nucleotides, the CDR3 is TGTGCCAGCAGCCCCAACCTCCGGGACACTGGCCGGGGCAATGAGCAGTTCTTC.

The chain couples TRBV4-2 to TRBJ2-1, with 12 bases lining up with TRBD2. The trim removed 4 bases at V and 4 bases at J, leaving 5 bases unmatched. Germline lookup yields CDR1 LGHNA and CDR2 YNFKEQ. This CDR3 is 16 amino acids long. The CDR3 sequence is CASSPPTSGRYNEQFF. DNA of the CDR3: TGTGCCAGCAGCCCACCGACTAGCGGGAGATACAATGAGCAGTTCTTC.

There are many counts of this clonotype. The chain has TRBV6-1 and TRBJ1-1; D remains unclear. Germline V gives CDR1 MNHNS, CDR2 SASEGT. The CDR3 totals 14 residues. Trimming cost V 2 bases and J 1 base, with 8 bases left between them. DNA for the CDR3: TGTGCCAGCAGTGAAAGGACGGCGAACACTGAAGCTTTCTTT. Its protein is CASSERTANTEAFF.

This clonotype was seen repeatedly, ten times or more. The chain couples TRBV12-3 or TRBV12-4 to TRBJ1-3, with unresolved D. Between the trimmed V and J ends, which lost 6 bases and 0 bases, there was a span of 12 bases. This CDR3 region has 15 residues. CDR3 sequence reads: CASSPELVSGNTIYF. CDR3 sequence (DNA): TGTGCCAGCAGCCCCGAATTAGTCTCTGGAAACACCATATATTTT.

The chain joins TRBV20-1 to TRBJ2-3, with 10 bases aligning to TRBD2. Germline CDR1 DFQATT, CDR2 SNEGSKA (reference sequence). Germline trimming cut 2 bases from V and 5 bases from J; bases unmatched to any gene: 4. The CDR3 extends over 14 amino acids. The CDR3 loop is CSARLAGAGDTQYF. The CDR3 nucleotides read TGCAGTGCTAGACTAGCGGGAGCCGGAGATACGCAGTATTTT.

Many counts were recorded for this clonotype. The chain combines TRBV27 with TRBJ1-4; the match to TRBD1 covers 7 bases. With 6 bases clipped from V and 3 bases from J, the junction kept 4 bases outside the gene matches. There are 14 residues in the CDR3. CDR1 is MNHEY and CDR2 is SMNVEV in the germline V gene (reference sequence). In DNA, the CDR3 is TGTGCCAGCAGAGCTGGGACAGCTAATGAAAAACTGTTTTTT. Amino acid sequence: CASRAGTANEKLFF.